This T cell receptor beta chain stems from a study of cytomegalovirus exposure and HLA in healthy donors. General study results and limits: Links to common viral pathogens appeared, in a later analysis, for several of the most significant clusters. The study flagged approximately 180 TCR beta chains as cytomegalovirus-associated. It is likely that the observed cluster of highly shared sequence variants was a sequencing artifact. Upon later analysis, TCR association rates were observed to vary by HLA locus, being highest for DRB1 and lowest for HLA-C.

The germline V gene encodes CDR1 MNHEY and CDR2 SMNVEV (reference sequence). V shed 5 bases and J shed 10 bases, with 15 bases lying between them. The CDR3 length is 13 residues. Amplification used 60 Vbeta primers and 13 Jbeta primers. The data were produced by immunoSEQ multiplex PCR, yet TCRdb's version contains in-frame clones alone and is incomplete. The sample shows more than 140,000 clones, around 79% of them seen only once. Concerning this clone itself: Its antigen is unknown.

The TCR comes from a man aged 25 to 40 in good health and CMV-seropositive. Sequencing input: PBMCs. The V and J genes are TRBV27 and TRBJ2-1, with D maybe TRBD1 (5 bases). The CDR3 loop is CASSAVDRYEQFF. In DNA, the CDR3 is TGTGCCAGCAGTGCCGTAGACAGATACGAGCAGTTCTTC.